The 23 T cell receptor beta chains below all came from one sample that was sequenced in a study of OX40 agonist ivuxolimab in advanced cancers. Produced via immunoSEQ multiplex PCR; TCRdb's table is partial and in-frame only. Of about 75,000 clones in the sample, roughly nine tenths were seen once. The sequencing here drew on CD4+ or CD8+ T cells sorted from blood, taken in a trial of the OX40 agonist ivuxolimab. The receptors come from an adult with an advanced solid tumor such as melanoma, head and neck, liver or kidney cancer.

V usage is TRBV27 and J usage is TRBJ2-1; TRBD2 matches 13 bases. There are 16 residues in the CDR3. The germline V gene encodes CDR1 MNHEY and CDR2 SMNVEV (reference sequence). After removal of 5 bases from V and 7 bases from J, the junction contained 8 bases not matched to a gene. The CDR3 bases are TGTGCCAGCAGTACACTAACTAGCGGGAGGGCGAATGAGCAGTTCTTC. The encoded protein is CASSTLTSGRANEQFF.

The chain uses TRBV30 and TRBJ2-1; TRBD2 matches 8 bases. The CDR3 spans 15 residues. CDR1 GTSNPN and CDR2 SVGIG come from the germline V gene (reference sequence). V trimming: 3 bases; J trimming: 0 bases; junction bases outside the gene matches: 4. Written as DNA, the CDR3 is TGTGCCTGGAGCTCGGGACTAGTCTCCTACAATGAGCAGTTCTTC. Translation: CAWSSGLVSYNEQFF.

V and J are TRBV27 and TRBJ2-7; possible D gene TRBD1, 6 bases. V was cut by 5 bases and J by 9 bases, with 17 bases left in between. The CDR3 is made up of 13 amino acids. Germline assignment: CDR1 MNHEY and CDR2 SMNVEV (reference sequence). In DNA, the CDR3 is TGTGCCAGCAGTGGACAGCTAGATAGAGGGCAGTACTTC. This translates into CASSGQLDRGQYF.

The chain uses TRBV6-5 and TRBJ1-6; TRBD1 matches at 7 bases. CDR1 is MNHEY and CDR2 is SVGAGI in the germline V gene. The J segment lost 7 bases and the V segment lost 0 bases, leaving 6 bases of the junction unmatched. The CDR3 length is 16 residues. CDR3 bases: TGTGCCAGCAGTTACTCGTGGGAGGGGGCAAATTCACCCCTCCACTTT. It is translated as CASSYSWEGANSPLHF.

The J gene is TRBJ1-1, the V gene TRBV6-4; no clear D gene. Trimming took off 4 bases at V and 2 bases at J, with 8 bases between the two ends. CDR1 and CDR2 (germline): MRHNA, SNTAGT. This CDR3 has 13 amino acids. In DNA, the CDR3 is TGTGCCAGCAGTGCCGAATTCAACACTGAAGCTTTCTTT. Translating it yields CASSAEFNTEAFF.

CDR3 bases: TGTGCCAGCTCACCCCCGGGAGGGGGGGGGTTTAAGGATGAGCAGTTCTTC. Protein product: CASSPPGGGGFKDEQFF. J is TRBJ2-1 and V is TRBV18; TRBD2 matches 8 bases. The CDR3 contains 17 residues. Germline loops: CDR1 KGHSH, CDR2 LQKENI. The V and J ends lost 3 bases and 8 bases, in that order; junction bases with no gene match: 15.

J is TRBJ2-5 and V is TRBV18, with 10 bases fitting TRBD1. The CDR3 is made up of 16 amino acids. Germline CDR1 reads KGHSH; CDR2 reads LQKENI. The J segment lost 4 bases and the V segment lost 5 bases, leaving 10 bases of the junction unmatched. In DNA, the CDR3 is TGTGCCAGCTCATCAACGGGACAGGGGATCGGAGAGACCCAGTACTTC. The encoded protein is CASSSTGQGIGETQYF.

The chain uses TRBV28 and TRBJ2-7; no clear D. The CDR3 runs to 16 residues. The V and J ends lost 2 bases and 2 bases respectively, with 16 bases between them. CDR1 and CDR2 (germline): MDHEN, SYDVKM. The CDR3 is CASSLDGTLTPYEQYF. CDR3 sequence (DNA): TGTGCCAGCAGTTTAGATGGCACCTTAACCCCCTACGAGCAGTACTTC.

The CDR3 here is CASSLTSPGTDTQYF. CDR3 DNA: TGCGCCAGCAGCTTGACTAGCCCGGGCACAGATACGCAGTATTTT. This chain joins TRBV5-1 and TRBJ2-3, with a weak D call TRBD2 (6 bases). With 1 base removed from V and 1 base from J, the gap between germline ends came to 10 bases. Per germline, CDR1 SGHRS and CDR2 YFSETQ. This CDR3 has 15 residues.

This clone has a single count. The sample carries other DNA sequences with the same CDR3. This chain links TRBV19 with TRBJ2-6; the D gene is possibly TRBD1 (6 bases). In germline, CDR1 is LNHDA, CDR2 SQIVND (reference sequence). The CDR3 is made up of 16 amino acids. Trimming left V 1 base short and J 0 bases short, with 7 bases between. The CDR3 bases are TGTGCCAGTAGTATAGTACAGGGCTCTGGGGCCAACGTCCTGACTTTC. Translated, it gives CASSIVQGSGANVLTF.

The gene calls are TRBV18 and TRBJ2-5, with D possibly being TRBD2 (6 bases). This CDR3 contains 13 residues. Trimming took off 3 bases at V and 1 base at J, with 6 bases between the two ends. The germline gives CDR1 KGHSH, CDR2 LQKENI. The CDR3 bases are TGTGCCAGCTCACCCGGGAGCCAAGAGACCCAGTACTTC. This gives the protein CASSPGSQETQYF.

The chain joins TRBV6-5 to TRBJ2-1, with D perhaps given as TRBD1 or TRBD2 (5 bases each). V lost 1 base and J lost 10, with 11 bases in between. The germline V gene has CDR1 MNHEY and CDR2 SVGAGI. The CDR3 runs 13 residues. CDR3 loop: CASSYLGEGEQFF. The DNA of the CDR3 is TGTGCCAGCAGTTACTTGGGGGAAGGAGAGCAGTTCTTC.

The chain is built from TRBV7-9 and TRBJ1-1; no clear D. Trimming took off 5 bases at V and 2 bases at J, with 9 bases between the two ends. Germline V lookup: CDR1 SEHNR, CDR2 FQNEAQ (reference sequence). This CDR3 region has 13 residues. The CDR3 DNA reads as TGTGCCAGCAGCGACTCACCCAACACTGAAGCTTTCTTT. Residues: CASSDSPNTEAFF.

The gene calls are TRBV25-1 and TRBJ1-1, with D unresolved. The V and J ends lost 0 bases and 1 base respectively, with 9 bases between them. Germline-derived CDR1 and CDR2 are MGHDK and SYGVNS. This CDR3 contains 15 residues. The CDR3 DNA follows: TGTGCCAGCAGTGAATATGGTCCAGGGAACACTGAAGCTTTCTTT. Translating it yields CASSEYGPGNTEAFF.

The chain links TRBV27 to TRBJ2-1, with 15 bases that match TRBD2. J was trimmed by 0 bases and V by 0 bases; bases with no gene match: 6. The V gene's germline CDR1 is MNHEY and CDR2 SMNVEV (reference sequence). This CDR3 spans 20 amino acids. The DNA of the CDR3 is TGTGCCAGCAGTTTATCGGGACTAGCGGGAGGAGGGAGCTCCTACAATGAGCAGTTCTTC. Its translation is CASSLSGLAGGGSSYNEQFF.

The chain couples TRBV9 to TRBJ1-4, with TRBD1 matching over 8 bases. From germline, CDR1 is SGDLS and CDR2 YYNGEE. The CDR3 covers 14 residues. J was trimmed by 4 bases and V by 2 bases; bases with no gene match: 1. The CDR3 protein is CASSVGQGNEKLFF. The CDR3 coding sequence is TGTGCCAGCAGCGTTGGACAGGGTAATGAAAAACTGTTTTTT.

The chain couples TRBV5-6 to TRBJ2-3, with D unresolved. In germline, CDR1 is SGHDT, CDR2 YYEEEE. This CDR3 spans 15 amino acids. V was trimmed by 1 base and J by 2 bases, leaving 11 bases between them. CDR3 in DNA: TGTGCCAGCAGCTTGCTCTCCTCCTTCACAGATACGCAGTATTTT. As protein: CASSLLSSFTDTQYF.

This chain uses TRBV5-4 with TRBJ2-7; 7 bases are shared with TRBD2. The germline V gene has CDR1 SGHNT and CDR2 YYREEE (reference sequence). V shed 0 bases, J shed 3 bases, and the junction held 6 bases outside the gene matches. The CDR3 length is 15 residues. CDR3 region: CASSLVGEGLYEQYF. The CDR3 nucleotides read TGTGCCAGCAGCTTGGTGGGGGAGGGCCTCTACGAGCAGTACTTC.

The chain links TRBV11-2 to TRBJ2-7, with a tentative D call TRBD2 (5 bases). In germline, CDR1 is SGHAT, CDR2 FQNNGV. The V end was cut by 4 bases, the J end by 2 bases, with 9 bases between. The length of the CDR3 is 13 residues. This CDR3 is CASSSDGTYEQYF. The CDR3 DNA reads TGTGCCAGCAGCTCCGACGGGACCTACGAGCAGTACTTC.

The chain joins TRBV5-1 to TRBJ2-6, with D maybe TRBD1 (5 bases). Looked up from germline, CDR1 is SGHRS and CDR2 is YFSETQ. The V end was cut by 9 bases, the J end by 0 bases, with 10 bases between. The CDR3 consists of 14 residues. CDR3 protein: CATQQDSGANVLTF. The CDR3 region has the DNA TGCGCCACCCAACAGGACTCTGGGGCCAACGTCCTGACTTTC. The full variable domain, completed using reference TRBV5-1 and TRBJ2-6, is KAGVTQTPRYLIKTRGQQVTLSCSPISGHRSVSWYQQTPGQGLQFLFEYFSETQRNKGNFPGRFSGRQFSNSRSEMNVSTLELGDSALYLCATQQDSGANVLTFGAGSRLTVL.

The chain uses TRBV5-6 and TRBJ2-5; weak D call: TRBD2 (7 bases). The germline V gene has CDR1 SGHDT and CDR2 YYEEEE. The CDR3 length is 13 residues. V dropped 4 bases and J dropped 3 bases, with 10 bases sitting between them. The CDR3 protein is CASSGGAKETQYF. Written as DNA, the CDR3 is TGTGCCAGCAGCGGGGGGGCCAAAGAGACCCAGTACTTC.

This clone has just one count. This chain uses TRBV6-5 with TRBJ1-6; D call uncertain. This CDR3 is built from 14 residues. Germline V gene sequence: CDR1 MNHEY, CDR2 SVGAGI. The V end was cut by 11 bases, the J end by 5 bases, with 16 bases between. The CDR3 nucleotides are TGTGCCTGCACCGGGCCCACCCATAATTCACCCCTCCACTTT. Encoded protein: CACTGPTHNSPLHF.

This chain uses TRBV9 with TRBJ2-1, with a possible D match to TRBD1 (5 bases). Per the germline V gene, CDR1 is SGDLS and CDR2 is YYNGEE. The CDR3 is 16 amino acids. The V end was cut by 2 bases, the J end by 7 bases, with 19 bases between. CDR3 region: CASSVGWGDPQNEQFF. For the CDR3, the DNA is TGTGCCAGCAGCGTTGGGTGGGGCGACCCTCAAAATGAGCAGTTCTTC.